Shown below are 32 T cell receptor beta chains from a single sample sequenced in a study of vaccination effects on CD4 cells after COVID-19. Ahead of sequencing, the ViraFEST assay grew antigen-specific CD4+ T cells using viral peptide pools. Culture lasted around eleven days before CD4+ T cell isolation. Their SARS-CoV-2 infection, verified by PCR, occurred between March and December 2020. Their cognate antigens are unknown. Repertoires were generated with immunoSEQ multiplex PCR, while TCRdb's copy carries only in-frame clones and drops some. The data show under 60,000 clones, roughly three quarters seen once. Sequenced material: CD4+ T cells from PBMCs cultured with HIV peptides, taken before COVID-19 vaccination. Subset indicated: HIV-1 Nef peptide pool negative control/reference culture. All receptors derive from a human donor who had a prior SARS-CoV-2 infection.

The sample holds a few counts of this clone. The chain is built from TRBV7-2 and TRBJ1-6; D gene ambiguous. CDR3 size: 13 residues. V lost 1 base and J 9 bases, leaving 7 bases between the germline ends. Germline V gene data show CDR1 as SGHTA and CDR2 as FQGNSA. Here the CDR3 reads CASSLEAVSPLHF. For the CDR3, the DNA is TGTGCCAGCAGCTTAGAAGCTGTTTCACCCCTCCACTTT.

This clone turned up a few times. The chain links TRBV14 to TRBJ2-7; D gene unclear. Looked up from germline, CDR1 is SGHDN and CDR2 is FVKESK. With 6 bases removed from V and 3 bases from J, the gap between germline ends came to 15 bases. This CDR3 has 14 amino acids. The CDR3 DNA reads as TGTGCCAGCAGTTTCCAGCCGAGACTCTACGAGCAGTACTTC. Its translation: CASSFQPRLYEQYF. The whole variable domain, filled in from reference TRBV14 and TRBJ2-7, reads EAGVTQFPSHSVIEKGQTVTLRCDPISGHDNLYWYRRVMGKEIKFLLHFVKESKQDESGMPNNRFLAERTGGTYSTLKVQPAELEDSGVYFCASSFQPRLYEQYFGPGTRLTVT.

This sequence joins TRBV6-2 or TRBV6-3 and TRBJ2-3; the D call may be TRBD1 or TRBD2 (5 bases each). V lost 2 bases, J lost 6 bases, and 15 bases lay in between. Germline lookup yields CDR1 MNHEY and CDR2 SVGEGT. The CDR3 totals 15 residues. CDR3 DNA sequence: TGTGCCAGCAGTTACCGGGGCAGGCCATTCGATACGCAGTATTTT. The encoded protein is CASSYRGRPFDTQYF.

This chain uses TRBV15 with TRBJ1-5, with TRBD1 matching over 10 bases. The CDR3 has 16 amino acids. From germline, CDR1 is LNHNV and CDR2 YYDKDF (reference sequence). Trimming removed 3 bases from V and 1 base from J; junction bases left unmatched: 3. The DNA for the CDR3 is TGTGCCACCAGCAGGTTGACAGGGGGCAGCAATCAGCCCCAGCATTTT. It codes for CATSRLTGGSNQPQHF.

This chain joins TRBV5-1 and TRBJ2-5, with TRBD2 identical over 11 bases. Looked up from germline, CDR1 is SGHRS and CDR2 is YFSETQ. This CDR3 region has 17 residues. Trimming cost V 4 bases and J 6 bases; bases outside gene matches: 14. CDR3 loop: CASSDGPIAGGPKTQYF. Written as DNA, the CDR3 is TGCGCCAGCAGCGACGGCCCCATAGCGGGGGGGCCAAAGACCCAGTACTTC.

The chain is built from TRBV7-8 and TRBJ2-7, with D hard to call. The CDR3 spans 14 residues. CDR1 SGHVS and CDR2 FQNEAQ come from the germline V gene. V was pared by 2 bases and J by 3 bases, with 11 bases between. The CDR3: CASSLRAAIYEQYF. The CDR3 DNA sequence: TGTGCCAGCAGCTTAAGGGCAGCCATCTACGAGCAGTACTTC.

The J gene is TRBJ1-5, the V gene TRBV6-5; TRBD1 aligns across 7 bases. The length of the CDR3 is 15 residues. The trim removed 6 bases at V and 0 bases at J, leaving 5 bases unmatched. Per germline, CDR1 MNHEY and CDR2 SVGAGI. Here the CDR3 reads CASRPTGDSNQPQHF. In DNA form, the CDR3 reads TGTGCCAGCAGGCCAACAGGGGATAGCAATCAGCCCCAGCATTTT.

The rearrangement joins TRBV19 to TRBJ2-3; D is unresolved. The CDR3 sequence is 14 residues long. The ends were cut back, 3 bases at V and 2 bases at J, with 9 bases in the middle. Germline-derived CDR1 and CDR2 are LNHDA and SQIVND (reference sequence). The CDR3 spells CASSIQAFTDTQYF. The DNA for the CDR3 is TGTGCCAGTAGTATTCAGGCATTCACAGATACGCAGTATTTT.

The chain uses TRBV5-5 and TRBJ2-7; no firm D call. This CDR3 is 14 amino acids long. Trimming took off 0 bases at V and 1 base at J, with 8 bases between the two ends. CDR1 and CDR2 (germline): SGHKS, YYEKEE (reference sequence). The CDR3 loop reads CASSLEGFSYEQYF. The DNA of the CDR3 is TGTGCCAGCAGCTTGGAGGGCTTTTCCTACGAGCAGTACTTC.

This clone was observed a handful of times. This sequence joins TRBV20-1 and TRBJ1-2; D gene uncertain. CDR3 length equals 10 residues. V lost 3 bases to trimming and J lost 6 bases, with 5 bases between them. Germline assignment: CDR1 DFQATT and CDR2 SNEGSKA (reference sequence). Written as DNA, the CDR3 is TGCAGTGCTAGGGTGAATGGCTACACCTTC. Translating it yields CSARVNGYTF.

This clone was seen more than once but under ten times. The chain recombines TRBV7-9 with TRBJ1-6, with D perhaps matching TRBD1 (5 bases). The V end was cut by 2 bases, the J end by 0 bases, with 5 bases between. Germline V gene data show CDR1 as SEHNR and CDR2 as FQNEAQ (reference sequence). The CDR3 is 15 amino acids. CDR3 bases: TGTGCCAGCAGCTTACAGGGCTCCTATAATTCACCCCTCCACTTT. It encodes CASSLQGSYNSPLHF.

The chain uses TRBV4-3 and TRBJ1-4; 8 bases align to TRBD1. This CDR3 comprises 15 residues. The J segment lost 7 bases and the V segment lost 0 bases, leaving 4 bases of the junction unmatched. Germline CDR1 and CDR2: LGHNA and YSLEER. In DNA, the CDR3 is TGCGCCAGCAGCCAAGATGGGCAGGGGGCTGAAAAACTGTTTTTT. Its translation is CASSQDGQGAEKLFF.

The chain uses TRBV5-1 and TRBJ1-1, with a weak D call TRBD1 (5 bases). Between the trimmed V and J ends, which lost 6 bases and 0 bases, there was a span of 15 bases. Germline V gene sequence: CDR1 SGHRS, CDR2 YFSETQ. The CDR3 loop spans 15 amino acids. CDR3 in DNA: TGCGCCAGCATCGACCCCGGGGGACTGAACACTGAAGCTTTCTTT. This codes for CASIDPGGLNTEAFF.

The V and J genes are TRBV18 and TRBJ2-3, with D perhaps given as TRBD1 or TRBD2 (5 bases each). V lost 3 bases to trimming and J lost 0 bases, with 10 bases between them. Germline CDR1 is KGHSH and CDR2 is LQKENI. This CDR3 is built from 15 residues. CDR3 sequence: CASSPPGTSTDTQYF. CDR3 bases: TGTGCCAGCTCACCGCCCGGGACCAGCACAGATACGCAGTATTTT.

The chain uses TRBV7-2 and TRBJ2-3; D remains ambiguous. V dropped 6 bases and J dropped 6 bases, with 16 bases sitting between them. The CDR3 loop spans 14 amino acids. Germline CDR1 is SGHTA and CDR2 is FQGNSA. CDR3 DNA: TGTGCCAGCAGTCTTGACCGATTCCACGATACGCAGTATTTT. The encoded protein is CASSLDRFHDTQYF.

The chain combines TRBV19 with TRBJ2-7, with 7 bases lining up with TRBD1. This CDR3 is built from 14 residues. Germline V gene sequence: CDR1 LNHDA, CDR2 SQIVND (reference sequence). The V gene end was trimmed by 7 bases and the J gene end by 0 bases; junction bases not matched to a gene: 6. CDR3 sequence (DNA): TGTGCCAGTAACATGGGACAGACCTCCTACGAGCAGTACTTC. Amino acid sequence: CASNMGQTSYEQYF.

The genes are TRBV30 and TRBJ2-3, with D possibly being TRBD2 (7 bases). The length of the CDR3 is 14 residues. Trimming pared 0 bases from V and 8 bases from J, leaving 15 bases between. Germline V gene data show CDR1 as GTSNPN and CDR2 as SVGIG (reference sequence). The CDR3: CAWSVGGGEVTQYF. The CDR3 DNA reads TGTGCCTGGAGTGTGGGCGGGGGCGAGGTTACGCAGTATTTT.

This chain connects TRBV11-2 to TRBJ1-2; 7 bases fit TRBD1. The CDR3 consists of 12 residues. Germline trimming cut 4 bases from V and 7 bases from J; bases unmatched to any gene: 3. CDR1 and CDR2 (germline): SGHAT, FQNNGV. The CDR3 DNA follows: TGTGCCAGCAGCTCGACAGGGTTTGGCTACACCTTC. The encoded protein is CASSSTGFGYTF.

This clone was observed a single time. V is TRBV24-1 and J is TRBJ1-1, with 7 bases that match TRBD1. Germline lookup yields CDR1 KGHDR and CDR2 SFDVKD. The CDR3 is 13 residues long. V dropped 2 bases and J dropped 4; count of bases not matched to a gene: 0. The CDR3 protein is CATSDWDSTEAFF. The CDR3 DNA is TGTGCCACCAGTGATTGGGACAGCACTGAAGCTTTCTTT.

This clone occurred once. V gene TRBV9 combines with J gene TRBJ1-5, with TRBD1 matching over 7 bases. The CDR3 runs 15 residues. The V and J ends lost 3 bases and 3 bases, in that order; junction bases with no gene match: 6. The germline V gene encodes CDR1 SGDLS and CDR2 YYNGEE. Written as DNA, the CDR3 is TGTGCCAGCAGCGCCGGGGGACAGCCCAATCAGCCCCAGCATTTT. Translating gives CASSAGGQPNQPQHF. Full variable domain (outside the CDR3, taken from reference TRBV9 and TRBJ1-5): DSGVTQTPKHLITATGQRVTLRCSPRSGDLSVYWYQQSLDQGLQFLIQYYNGEERAKGNILERFSAQQFPDLHSELNLSSLELGDSALYFCASSAGGQPNQPQHFGDGTRLSIL.

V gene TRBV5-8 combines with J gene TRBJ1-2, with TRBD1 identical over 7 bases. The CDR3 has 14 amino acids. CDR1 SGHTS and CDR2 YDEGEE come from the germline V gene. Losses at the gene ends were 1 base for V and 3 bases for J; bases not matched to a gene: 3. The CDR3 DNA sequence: TGTGCCAGCAGCTTGACCGGGACAGACTATGGCTACACCTTC. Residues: CASSLTGTDYGYTF.

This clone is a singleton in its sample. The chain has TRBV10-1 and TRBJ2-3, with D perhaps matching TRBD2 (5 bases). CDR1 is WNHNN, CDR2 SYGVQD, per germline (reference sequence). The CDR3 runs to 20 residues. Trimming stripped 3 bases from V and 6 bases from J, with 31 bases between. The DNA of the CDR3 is TGCGCCAGCAGTGACCACCCTATAGTGATAGCGTCGTACGTAGGGGATACGCAGTATTTT. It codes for CASSDHPIVIASYVGDTQYF.

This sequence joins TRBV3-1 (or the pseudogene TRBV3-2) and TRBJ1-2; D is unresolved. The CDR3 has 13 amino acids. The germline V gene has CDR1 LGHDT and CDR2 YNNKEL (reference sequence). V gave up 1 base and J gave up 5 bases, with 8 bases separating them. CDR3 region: CASSQGAGYGYTF. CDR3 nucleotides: TGTGCCAGCAGCCAAGGGGCAGGTTATGGCTACACCTTC.

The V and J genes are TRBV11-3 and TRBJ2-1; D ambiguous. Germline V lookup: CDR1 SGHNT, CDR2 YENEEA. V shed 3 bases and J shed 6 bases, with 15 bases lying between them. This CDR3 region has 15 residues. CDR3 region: CASSFSVGPFNEQFF. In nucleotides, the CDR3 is TGTGCCAGCAGCTTTTCGGTGGGCCCTTTCAATGAGCAGTTCTTC.

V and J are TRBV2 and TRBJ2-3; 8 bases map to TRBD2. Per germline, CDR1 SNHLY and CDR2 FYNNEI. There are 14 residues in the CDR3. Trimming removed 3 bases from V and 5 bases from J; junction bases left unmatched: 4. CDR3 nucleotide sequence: TGTGCCAGCAGTGAGCGGGGGGTCGGAGATACGCAGTATTTT. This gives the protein CASSERGVGDTQYF.

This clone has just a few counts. CDR3 loop: CASSVLAGGPHEQYF. For the CDR3, the DNA is TGTGCCAGCAGCGTATTAGCGGGAGGGCCCCACGAGCAGTACTTC. The V and J genes are TRBV7-9 and TRBJ2-7, with 11 bases aligning to TRBD2. V lost 5 bases and J lost 5; bases outside the gene matches: 8. Germline lookup yields CDR1 SEHNR and CDR2 FQNEAQ (reference sequence). This CDR3 is built from 15 residues.

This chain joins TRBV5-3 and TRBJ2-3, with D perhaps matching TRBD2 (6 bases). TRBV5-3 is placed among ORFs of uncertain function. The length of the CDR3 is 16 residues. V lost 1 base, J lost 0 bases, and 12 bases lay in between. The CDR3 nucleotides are TGTGCCAGAAGCTTGTACGGGGGAGAGAGCACAGATACGCAGTATTTT. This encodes CARSLYGGESTDTQYF.

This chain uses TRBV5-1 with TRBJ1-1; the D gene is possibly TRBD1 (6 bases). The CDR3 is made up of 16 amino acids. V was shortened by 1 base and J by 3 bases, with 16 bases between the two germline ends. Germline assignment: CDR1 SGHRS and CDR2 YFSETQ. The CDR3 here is CASSLLQGGGDTEAFF. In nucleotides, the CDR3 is TGCGCCAGCAGCTTGTTACAGGGTGGAGGGGACACTGAAGCTTTCTTT.

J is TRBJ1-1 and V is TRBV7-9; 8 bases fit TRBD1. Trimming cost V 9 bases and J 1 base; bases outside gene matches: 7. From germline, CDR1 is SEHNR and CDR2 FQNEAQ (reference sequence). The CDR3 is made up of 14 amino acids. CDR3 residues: CASHPGQANTEAFF. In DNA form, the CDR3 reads TGTGCCAGTCATCCGGGACAGGCGAACACTGAAGCTTTCTTT.

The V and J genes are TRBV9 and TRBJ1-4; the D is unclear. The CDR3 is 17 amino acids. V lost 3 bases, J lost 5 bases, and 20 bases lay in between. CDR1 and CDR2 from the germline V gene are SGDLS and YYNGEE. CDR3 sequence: CASSATPRPFKNEKLFF. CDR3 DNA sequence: TGTGCCAGCAGCGCAACCCCTAGACCGTTCAAAAATGAAAAACTGTTTTTT.

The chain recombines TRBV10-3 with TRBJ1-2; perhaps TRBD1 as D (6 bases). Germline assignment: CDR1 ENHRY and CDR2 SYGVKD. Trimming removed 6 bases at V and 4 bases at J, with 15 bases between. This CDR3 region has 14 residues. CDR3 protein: CAIRERTDSYGYTF. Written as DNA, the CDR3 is TGTGCCATCAGGGAAAGGACAGACTCCTATGGCTACACCTTC.

For the CDR3, the DNA is TGTGCCAGCAACAGACTAGCGACACAACAGGATGAGCAGTTCTTC. Its translation is CASNRLATQQDEQFF. V usage is TRBV6-5 and J usage is TRBJ2-1; 8 bases map to TRBD2. CDR3 length: 15 amino acids. The V and J ends lost 7 bases and 8 bases, in that order; junction bases with no gene match: 13. The germline gives CDR1 MNHEY, CDR2 SVGAGI.